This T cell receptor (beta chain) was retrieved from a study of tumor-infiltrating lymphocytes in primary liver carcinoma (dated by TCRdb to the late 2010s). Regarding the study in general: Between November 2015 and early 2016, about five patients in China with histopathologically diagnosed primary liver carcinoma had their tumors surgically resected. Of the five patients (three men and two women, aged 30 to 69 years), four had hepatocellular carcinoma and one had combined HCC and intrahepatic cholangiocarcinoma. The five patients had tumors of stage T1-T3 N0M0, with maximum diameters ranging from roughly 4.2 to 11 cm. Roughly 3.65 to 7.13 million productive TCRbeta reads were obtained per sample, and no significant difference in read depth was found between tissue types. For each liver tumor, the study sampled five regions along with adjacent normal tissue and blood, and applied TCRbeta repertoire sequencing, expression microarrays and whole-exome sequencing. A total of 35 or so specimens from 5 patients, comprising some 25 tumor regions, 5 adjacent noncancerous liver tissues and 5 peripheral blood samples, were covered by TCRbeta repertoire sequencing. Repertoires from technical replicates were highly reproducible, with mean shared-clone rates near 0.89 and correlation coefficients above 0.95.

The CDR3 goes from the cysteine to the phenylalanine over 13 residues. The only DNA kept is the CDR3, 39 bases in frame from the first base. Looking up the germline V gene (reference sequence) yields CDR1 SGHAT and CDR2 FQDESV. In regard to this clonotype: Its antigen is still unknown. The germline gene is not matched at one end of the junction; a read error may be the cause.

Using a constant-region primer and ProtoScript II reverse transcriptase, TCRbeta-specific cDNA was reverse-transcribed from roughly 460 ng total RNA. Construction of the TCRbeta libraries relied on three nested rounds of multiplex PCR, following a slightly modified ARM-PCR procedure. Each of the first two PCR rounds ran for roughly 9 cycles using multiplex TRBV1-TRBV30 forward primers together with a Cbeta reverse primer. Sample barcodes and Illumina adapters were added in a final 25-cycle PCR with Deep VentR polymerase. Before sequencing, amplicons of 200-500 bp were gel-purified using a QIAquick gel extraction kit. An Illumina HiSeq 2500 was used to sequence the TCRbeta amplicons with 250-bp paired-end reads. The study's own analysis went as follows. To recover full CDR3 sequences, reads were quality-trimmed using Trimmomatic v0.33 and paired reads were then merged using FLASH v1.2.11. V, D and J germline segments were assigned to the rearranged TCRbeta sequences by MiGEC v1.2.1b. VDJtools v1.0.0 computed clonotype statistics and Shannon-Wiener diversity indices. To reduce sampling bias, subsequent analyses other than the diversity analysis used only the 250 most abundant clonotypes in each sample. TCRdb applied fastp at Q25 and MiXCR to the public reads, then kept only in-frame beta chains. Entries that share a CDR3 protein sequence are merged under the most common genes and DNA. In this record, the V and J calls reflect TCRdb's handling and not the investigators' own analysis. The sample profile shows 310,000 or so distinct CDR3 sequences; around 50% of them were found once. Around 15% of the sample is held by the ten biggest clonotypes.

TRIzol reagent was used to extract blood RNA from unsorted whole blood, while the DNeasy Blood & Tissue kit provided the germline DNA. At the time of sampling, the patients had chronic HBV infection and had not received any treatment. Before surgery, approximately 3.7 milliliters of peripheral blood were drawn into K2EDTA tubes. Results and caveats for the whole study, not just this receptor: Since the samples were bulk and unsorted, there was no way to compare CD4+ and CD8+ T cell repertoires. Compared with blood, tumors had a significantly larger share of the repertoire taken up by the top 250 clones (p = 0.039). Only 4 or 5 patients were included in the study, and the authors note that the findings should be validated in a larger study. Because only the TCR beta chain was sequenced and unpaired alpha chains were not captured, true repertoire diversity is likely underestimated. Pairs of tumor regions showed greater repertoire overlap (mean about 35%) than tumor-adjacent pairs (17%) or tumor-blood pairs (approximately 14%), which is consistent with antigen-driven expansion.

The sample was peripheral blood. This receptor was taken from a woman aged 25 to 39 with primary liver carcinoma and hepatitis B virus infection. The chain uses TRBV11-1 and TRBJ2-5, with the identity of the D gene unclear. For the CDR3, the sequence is CASSPNKLETQYF. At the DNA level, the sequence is TGTGCCAGCAGCCCGAATAAGTTAGAGACACAGTACTTC.